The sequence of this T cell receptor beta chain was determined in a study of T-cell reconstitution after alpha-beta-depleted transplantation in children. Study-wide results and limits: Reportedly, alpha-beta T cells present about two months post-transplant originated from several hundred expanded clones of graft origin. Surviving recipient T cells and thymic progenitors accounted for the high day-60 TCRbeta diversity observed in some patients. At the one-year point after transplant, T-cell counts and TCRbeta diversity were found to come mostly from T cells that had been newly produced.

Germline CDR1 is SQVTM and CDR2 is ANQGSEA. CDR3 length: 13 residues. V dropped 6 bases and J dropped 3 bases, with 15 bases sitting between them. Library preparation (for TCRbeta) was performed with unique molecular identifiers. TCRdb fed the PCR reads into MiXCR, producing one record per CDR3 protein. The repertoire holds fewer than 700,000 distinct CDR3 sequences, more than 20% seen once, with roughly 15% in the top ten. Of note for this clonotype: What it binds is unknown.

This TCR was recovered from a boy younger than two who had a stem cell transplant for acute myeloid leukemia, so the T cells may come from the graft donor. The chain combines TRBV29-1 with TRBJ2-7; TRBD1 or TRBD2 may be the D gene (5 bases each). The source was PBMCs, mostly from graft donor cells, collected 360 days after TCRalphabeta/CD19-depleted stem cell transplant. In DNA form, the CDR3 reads TGCAGCGTCGCGTGGGACCGTAGCTACGAGCAGTACTTC. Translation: CSVAWDRSYEQYF.